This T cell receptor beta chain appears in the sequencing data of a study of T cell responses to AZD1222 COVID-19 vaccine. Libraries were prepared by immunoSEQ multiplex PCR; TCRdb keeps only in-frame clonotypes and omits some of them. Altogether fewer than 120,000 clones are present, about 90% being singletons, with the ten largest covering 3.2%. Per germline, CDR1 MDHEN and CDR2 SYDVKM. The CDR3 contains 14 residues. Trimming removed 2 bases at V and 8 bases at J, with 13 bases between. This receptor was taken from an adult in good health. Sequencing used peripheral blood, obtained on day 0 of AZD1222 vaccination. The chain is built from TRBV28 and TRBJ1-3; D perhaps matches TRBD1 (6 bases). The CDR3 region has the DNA TGTGCCAGCAGTTTAATACAGGGTGGGGACACCATATATTTT. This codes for CASSLIQGGDTIYF.